Listed here is a single T cell receptor beta chain. Its antigen remains unknown. The entry originates in a study of cytomegalovirus exposure and HLA in healthy donors. Study overall: Inside one of the first data releases sat around 80 million unique TCRs taken from HLA-typed donors. Study conclusions and caveats: Most TCR beta V segments were productive about 90% or about 30% of the time in an earlier analysis. Sequencing had likely introduced a cluster of highly shared sequence variants as an artifact.

CDR3 length: 15 amino acids. V lost 5 bases and J lost 4, with 15 bases in between. Looked up from germline, CDR1 is MGHDK and CDR2 is SYGVNS. Use of 60 Vbeta and 13 Jbeta primers characterized the PCR. Method: immunoSEQ multiplex PCR; TCRdb's copy keeps in-frame clones and lacks some. The sample has approximately 180,000 clones, around 78% seen once. The receptor comes from a woman aged 50 to 60 in good health and CMV-seropositive. The J gene is TRBJ1-3, the V gene TRBV25-1; tentative D call: TRBD1 (6 bases). Specimen: PBMCs. The CDR3 region has the DNA TGTGCCAGCAGTCCCCCAGGGGCGCGAGGAAACACCATATATTTT. This encodes CASSPPGARGNTIYF.